These T cell receptor beta chains were read from a single sample in a study of CD4 and CD8 cells across lung adenocarcinoma regions. TCRdb re-called the PCR reads through MiXCR, storing one row per CDR3 protein. Altogether around 10,000 distinct CDR3 sequences are present, around 50% being singletons, with the ten largest covering roughly 18%. Sequencing input: CD4+ T cells from the margin of a lung tumor. These receptors were collected from a female donor with lung adenocarcinoma. The CD4 and CD8 labels of this study may be unreliable. CDR3s include the opening cysteine and the closing phenylalanine or tryptophan. Fields, in order: V gene, J gene, clone size, D gene, CDR3 protein, CDR3 DNA. A D gene is named only where the DNA matches it firmly. The listing skips clone size in some rows; elsewhere it reads once, few, many or a size class.

V gene: TRBV6-5; J gene: TRBJ2-1; clone size: -; D gene: TRBD2; CDR3 protein: CASSSPGLAAAYNEQFF; CDR3 DNA: TGTGCCAGCAGTTCCCCCGGACTAGCGGCCGCCTACAATGAGCAGTTCTTC
V gene: TRBV11-2; J gene: TRBJ2-1; clone size: few; D gene: TRBD2; CDR3 protein: CASSFQPPSGRFHEQFF; CDR3 DNA: TGTGCCAGCAGCTTTCAACCCCCTAGCGGGAGGTTCCATGAGCAGTTCTTC
V gene: TRBV27; J gene: TRBJ1-1; clone size: -; D gene: -; CDR3 protein: CASVGRVRRDTEAFF; CDR3 DNA: TGTGCCAGCGTCGGAAGGGTTAGGAGGGACACTGAAGCTTTCTTT
V gene: TRBV7-2; J gene: TRBJ1-5; clone size: many; D gene: -; CDR3 protein: CASSDSNQPQHF; CDR3 DNA: TGTGCCAGCAGCGACAGCAATCAGCCCCAGCATTTT
V gene: TRBV6-2/TRBV6-3; J gene: TRBJ1-1; clone size: -; D gene: TRBD1; CDR3 protein: CASSLQGPNTEAFF; CDR3 DNA: TGTGCCAGCAGCTTACAGGGGCCGAACACTGAAGCTTTCTTT
V gene: TRBV27; J gene: TRBJ2-2; clone size: medium-sized; D gene: TRBD1; CDR3 protein: CASSRDRNTGELFF; CDR3 DNA: TGTGCCAGCAGTCGGGACAGAAACACCGGGGAGCTGTTTTTT
V gene: TRBV7-2; J gene: TRBJ2-1; clone size: large; D gene: TRBD2; CDR3 protein: CASSSTSGRVNEQFF; CDR3 DNA: TGTGCCAGCAGCTCGACTAGCGGGAGAGTGAATGAGCAGTTCTTC
V gene: TRBV6-5; J gene: TRBJ1-2; clone size: -; D gene: TRBD1; CDR3 protein: CASSYVGTENYGYTF; CDR3 DNA: TGTGCCAGCAGTTACGTGGGGACAGAAAACTATGGCTACACCTTC
V gene: TRBV11-2; J gene: TRBJ2-7; clone size: -; D gene: -; CDR3 protein: CASSDRGLAADEQYF; CDR3 DNA: TGTGCCAGCAGCGACAGGGGACTAGCAGCTGACGAGCAGTACTTC
V gene: TRBV6-5; J gene: TRBJ2-1; clone size: -; D gene: -; CDR3 protein: CASSYEGNEQFF; CDR3 DNA: TGTGCCAGCAGTTACGAGGGAAATGAGCAGTTCTTC
V gene: TRBV7-3; J gene: TRBJ2-1; clone size: -; D gene: -; CDR3 protein: CASSPTKTHEQFF; CDR3 DNA: TGTGCCAGCAGTCCGACCAAGACCCATGAGCAGTTCTTC
V gene: TRBV6-5; J gene: TRBJ2-1; clone size: -; D gene: TRBD1; CDR3 protein: CASSYHRGSSKGNYNEQFF; CDR3 DNA: TGTGCCAGCAGTTACCACAGGGGGAGTTCAAAGGGGAATTACAATGAGCAGTTCTTC
V gene: TRBV6-1; J gene: TRBJ2-1; clone size: medium-sized; D gene: -; CDR3 protein: CASKKTISYNEQFF; CDR3 DNA: TGTGCCAGCAAGAAAACGATCTCCTACAATGAGCAGTTCTTC
V gene: TRBV7-2; J gene: TRBJ2-3; clone size: -; D gene: -; CDR3 protein: CAGSLGGDQVTQYF; CDR3 DNA: TGTGCGGGCAGCTTGGGCGGTGACCAGGTTACCCAGTATTTC
V gene: TRBV7-2; J gene: TRBJ2-1; clone size: medium-sized; D gene: -; CDR3 protein: CASSLVSFVDGSYNEQFF; CDR3 DNA: TGTGCCAGCAGCTTAGTTTCTTTTGTGGATGGCTCCTACAATGAGCAGTTCTTC
V gene: TRBV6-1; J gene: TRBJ2-3; clone size: -; D gene: TRBD2; CDR3 protein: CASTLAESTDTQYF; CDR3 DNA: TGTGCCAGTACCCTAGCGGAATCCACAGATACGCAGTATTTT
V gene: TRBV7-8; J gene: TRBJ2-1; clone size: few; D gene: TRBD2; CDR3 protein: CASSTGLAYNEQFF; CDR3 DNA: TGTGCCAGCTCTACGGGACTAGCCTACAATGAGCAGTTCTTC
V gene: TRBV7-2; J gene: TRBJ2-7; clone size: few; D gene: TRBD2; CDR3 protein: CASSLGSGRAPYEQYF; CDR3 DNA: TGTGCCAGCAGCTTAGGTAGCGGGAGGGCCCCCTACGAGCAGTACTTC
V gene: TRBV27; J gene: TRBJ1-5; clone size: -; D gene: TRBD1; CDR3 protein: CASSLTGTGGAGQPQHF; CDR3 DNA: TGTGCCAGCAGCTTGACCGGGACAGGGGGCGCCGGTCAGCCCCAGCATTTT
V gene: TRBV5-6; J gene: TRBJ2-2; clone size: -; D gene: TRBD1; CDR3 protein: CATTKSTQGAGELFF; CDR3 DNA: TGTGCCACCACTAAATCCACCCAGGGGGCCGGGGAGCTGTTTTTT
V gene: TRBV6-5; J gene: TRBJ1-1; clone size: medium-sized; D gene: -; CDR3 protein: CASRWGGMNTEAFF; CDR3 DNA: TGTGCCAGCAGGTGGGGGGGGATGAACACTGAAGCTTTCTTT
V gene: TRBV5-1; J gene: TRBJ2-3; clone size: few; D gene: TRBD2; CDR3 protein: CASSLASGGGSPDTQYF; CDR3 DNA: TGCGCCAGCAGCTTGGCAAGCGGTGGCGGGAGTCCAGATACGCAGTATTTT
V gene: TRBV27; J gene: TRBJ1-2; clone size: medium-sized; D gene: -; CDR3 protein: CASRRDTAGGYGYTF; CDR3 DNA: TGTGCCAGCAGAAGGGACACGGCGGGAGGCTATGGCTACACCTTC
V gene: TRBV6-1; J gene: TRBJ2-4; clone size: -; D gene: -; CDR3 protein: CASSAGLGAKNTQYF; CDR3 DNA: TGTGCCAGCAGTGCGGGACTGGGAGCCAAAAACACTCAGTACTTC
V gene: TRBV6-2/TRBV6-3; J gene: TRBJ2-7; clone size: many; D gene: -; CDR3 protein: CASSWKGFSYEQYF; CDR3 DNA: TGTGCCAGCAGTTGGAAGGGATTCTCCTACGAGCAGTACTTC
V gene: TRBV7-3; J gene: TRBJ2-5; clone size: few; D gene: TRBD2; CDR3 protein: CASSAGGSGAETQYF; CDR3 DNA: TGTGCCAGCAGCGCCGGGGGGTCGGGAGCCGAGACCCAGTACTTC
V gene: TRBV6-5; J gene: TRBJ2-1; clone size: medium-sized; D gene: -; CDR3 protein: CANDGLSEHEQFF; CDR3 DNA: TGTGCCAACGACGGCTTATCGGAGCATGAGCAGTTCTTC
V gene: TRBV7-2; J gene: TRBJ2-7; clone size: -; D gene: -; CDR3 protein: CASSFTQGNNEQYF; CDR3 DNA: TGTGCCAGCAGCTTTACACAGGGAAACAATGAGCAGTACTTC
V gene: TRBV6-5; J gene: TRBJ2-3; clone size: -; D gene: -; CDR3 protein: CASSSYFSVRRAKDTQYF; CDR3 DNA: TGTGCCAGCAGTTCCTATTTCTCGGTCCGCCGCGCCAAAGACACGCAGTATTTC
V gene: TRBV6-1; J gene: TRBJ1-2; clone size: -; D gene: -; CDR3 protein: CASNEGYGYTF; CDR3 DNA: TGTGCCAGCAACGAAGGGTATGGCTACACCTTC
V gene: TRBV12-3/TRBV12-4; J gene: TRBJ2-3; clone size: medium-sized; D gene: -; CDR3 protein: CASSLSDTQYF; CDR3 DNA: TGTGCCAGCAGTTTGTCAGATACGCAGTATTTT
V gene: TRBV27; J gene: TRBJ2-5; clone size: medium-sized; D gene: TRBD2; CDR3 protein: CASSLSIRGGEQYF; CDR3 DNA: TGTGCCAGCAGTTTAAGTATACGCGGGGGGGAGCAGTACTTC
V gene: TRBV6-1; J gene: TRBJ2-5; clone size: -; D gene: -; CDR3 protein: CARGLQGGPQETQYF; CDR3 DNA: TGTGCCAGGGGTCTACAGGGAGGACCCCAAGAGACCCAGTACTTC
V gene: TRBV7-8; J gene: TRBJ1-6; clone size: few; D gene: -; CDR3 protein: CASSLITDYNSPLHF; CDR3 DNA: TGTGCCAGCAGCTTAATCACAGACTATAATTCACCCCTCCACTTT
V gene: TRBV25-1; J gene: TRBJ2-5; clone size: -; D gene: -; CDR3 protein: CASSEGGSGREPETQYF; CDR3 DNA: TGTGCCAGCAGTGAGGGCGGTAGCGGCAGGGAACCAGAGACCCAGTACTTC
V gene: TRBV27; J gene: TRBJ2-3; clone size: -; D gene: -; CDR3 protein: CASSLRVGGVSTGKQFF; CDR3 DNA: TGTGCCAGCAGTTTACGGGTCGGTGGTGTGAGCACAGGGAAGCAGTTTTTT
V gene: TRBV7-2; J gene: TRBJ2-5; clone size: -; D gene: TRBD2; CDR3 protein: CASSSGGSLTETQYF; CDR3 DNA: TGTGCCAGCAGCTCTGGCGGGAGCCTTACAGAGACCCAGTACTTC
V gene: TRBV27; J gene: TRBJ2-3; clone size: many; D gene: TRBD1; CDR3 protein: CASARGWTDTQYF; CDR3 DNA: TGTGCCAGCGCCAGGGGGTGGACAGATACGCAGTATTTT
V gene: TRBV7-2; J gene: TRBJ2-7; clone size: -; D gene: TRBD2; CDR3 protein: CASSLGGSGGTETQYF; CDR3 DNA: TGTGCCAGCAGCCTCGGGGGTAGCGGGGGAACAGAGACGCAGTACTTC
V gene: TRBV7-2; J gene: TRBJ1-2; clone size: -; D gene: -; CDR3 protein: CASSLAAAPYGYTF; CDR3 DNA: TGTGCCAGCAGCTTAGCGGCAGCCCCTTATGGCTACACCTTC
V gene: TRBV7-2; J gene: TRBJ1-3; clone size: -; D gene: -; CDR3 protein: CASSPFGLSSGNTIYF; CDR3 DNA: TGTGCCAGCAGCCCTTTTGGGTTGAGCTCTGGAAACACCATATATTTT
V gene: TRBV6-5; J gene: TRBJ2-5; clone size: -; D gene: TRBD2; CDR3 protein: CASSYSIGAGGPSWQETQYF; CDR3 DNA: TGTGCCAGCAGTTACTCGATAGGCGCGGGAGGACCTAGTTGGCAAGAGACCCAGTACTTC
V gene: TRBV6-1; J gene: TRBJ2-1; clone size: -; D gene: -; CDR3 protein: CASRKPGLMRNEQFF; CDR3 DNA: TGTGCCAGCAGAAAACCGGGACTGATGAGGAATGAGCAGTTCTTC
V gene: TRBV6-1; J gene: TRBJ2-3; clone size: -; D gene: -; CDR3 protein: CAGRGASGTDTQYF; CDR3 DNA: TGTGCGGGCCGTGGAGCTAGTGGCACAGATACGCAGTATTTC
V gene: TRBV7-7; J gene: TRBJ2-2; clone size: -; D gene: -; CDR3 protein: CASSKDSYGELFF; CDR3 DNA: TGTGCTAGCAGCAAGGACAGTTACGGGGAGCTGTTTTTT
V gene: TRBV6-1; J gene: TRBJ1-1; clone size: many; D gene: -; CDR3 protein: CASSDSVRTGNTEAFF; CDR3 DNA: TGTGCCAGCAGTGACAGTGTCCGGACGGGGAACACTGAAGCTTTCTTT
V gene: TRBV6-1; J gene: TRBJ2-5; clone size: medium-sized; D gene: -; CDR3 protein: CASSERGLYQETQYF; CDR3 DNA: TGTGCCAGCAGTGAACGCGGGCTGTACCAAGAGACCCAGTACTTC
V gene: TRBV27; J gene: TRBJ2-5; clone size: -; D gene: -; CDR3 protein: CARGFGGGGKETQYF; CDR3 DNA: TGTGCCAGGGGTTTCGGGGGAGGTGGCAAAGAGACCCAGTATTTC